This T cell receptor beta chain came from a study of blood T cell repertoires in COVID-19. Produced via immunoSEQ multiplex PCR; TCRdb's table is partial and in-frame only. Of under 250,000 clones listed, 81% are singletons. The age range of participants was about 18 to 100 years, with residence in under 25 US areas. The CDR3 has 12 amino acids. V shed 6 bases and J shed 11 bases, with 14 bases lying between them. Germline values: CDR1 MDHEN, CDR2 SYDVKM. The clonotype was recovered from a woman between 45 and 65 years old with acute COVID-19. Sequencing input: PBMCs or T cells enriched from blood (not recorded which). The V and J genes are TRBV28 and TRBJ1-5; D possibly corresponds to TRBD1 (5 bases). The chain's CDR3 is CASRETARAQHF. As DNA, the CDR3 is TGTGCCAGCAGGGAGACCGCCAGGGCCCAGCATTTT.